This entry concerns a single TCR beta chain. This sample was included in a study of shared clonotypes between healthy human individuals. Study details: The composition of the donors was two women and a few men aged 18 to 49.

The input for sorted-subset replicate PCRs was around 0.2 ug DNA, tens of thousands of T cell genomes. Profiling relied on immunoSEQ multiplex PCR, and the TCRdb table lists in-frame clones only, not all of them. Of around 2,000,000 clones detected, approximately 94% appear once; the ten largest clones hold more than 0.95%. Between the trimmed V and J ends, which lost 6 bases and 3 bases, there was a span of 21 bases. The CDR3 is made up of 16 amino acids. Germline CDR1 is MNHEY and CDR2 is SMNVEV (reference sequence). Naive-designated CD8 cells lacked CD45RO, were positively enriched for CCR7, and omitted terminally differentiated effector memory CD45RA+ cells.

The V gene is TRBV27, the J gene TRBJ2-7; TRBD2 might be the D (6 bases). The receptor was derived from a man in his late teens or twenties in good health. Sequences were obtained from naive CD8+ T cells sorted from blood. The DNA for the CDR3 is TGTGCCAGCAGCCGCCCGACTAGTACAGGTGACTACGAGCAGTACTTC. This translates into CASSRPTSTGDYEQYF.